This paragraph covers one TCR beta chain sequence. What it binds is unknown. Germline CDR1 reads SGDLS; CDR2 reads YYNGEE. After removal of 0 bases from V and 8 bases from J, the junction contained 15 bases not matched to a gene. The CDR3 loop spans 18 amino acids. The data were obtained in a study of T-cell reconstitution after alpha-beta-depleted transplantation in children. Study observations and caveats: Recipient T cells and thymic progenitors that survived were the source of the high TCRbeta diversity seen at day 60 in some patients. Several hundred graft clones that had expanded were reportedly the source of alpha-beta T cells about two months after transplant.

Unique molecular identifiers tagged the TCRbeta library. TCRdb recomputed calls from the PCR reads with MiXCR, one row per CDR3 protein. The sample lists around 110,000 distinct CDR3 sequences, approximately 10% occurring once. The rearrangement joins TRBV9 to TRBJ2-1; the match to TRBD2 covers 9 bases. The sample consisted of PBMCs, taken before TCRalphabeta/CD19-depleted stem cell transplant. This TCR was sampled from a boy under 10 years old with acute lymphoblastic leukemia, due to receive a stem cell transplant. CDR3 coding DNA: TGTGCCAGCAGCGTAGAACCTAGCGGGAAAGGTTTTAGCGATGAGCAGTTCTTC. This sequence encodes CASSVEPSGKGFSDEQFF.